This T cell receptor (beta chain) was retrieved from a study of regulatory T cells in long-lasting Graves disease. Study-wide points: New patients shared some 970 public clonotypes, fewer than the roughly 2,700 shared by persistent patients. Favored gene segments in persistent disease were TRBV28, TRBJ1-2 and TRBJ2-5.

The table lists this clonotype with many counts. Its target is not known. Time point meaning: persistent/refractory GD, antithyroid drugs over 5 years with positive TRAb. Preparation of the TCR library used RNA extracted from PBMCs. Combining iRepertoire HTBI primers with Arm-PCR of CDR3 regions, the authors built TCR beta libraries. TCRdb reprocessed the multiplex PCR reads via MiXCR and lists one record per CDR3 protein. The sample carries approximately 470,000 distinct CDR3 sequences, less than 25% recorded once. The J segment lost 0 bases and the V segment lost 6 bases, leaving 9 bases of the junction unmatched. CDR1 and CDR2 from the germline V gene are SNHLY and FYNNEI. The CDR3 contains 16 residues.

The specimen comprised peripheral blood mononuclear cells (PBMCs), sampled when the disease was refractory, from a patient treated with antithyroid drugs. V usage is TRBV2 and J usage is TRBJ1-1; 8 bases line up with TRBD1. The TCR originated in a female donor with Graves disease. CDR3: CASSESGTGLNTEAFF. In nucleotides, the CDR3 is TGTGCCAGCAGCGAATCCGGGACAGGATTGAACACTGAAGCTTTCTTT.